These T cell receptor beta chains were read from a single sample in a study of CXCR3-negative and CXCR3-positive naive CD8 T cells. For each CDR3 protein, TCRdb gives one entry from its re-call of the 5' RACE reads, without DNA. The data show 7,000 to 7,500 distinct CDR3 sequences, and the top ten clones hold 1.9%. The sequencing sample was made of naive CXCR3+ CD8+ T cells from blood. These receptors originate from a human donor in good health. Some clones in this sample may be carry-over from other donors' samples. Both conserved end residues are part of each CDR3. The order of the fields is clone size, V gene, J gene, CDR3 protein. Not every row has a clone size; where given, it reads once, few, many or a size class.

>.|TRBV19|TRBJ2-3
CASSIGTSGGPDTQYF
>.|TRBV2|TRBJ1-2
CASSEDPEGAYGYTF
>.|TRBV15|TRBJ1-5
CATSALTAVGNQPQHF
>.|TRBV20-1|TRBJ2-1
CSARDRTSGSVDEQFF
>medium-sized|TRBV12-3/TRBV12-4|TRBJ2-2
CASSTGLGTGELFF
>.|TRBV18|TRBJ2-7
CASSPHRGPEQYF
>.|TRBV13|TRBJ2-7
CASSLRLAGDEQYF
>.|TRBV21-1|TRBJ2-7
CASSERTSGRMPSYEQYF
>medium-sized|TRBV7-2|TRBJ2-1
CASSTGTSSEQFF
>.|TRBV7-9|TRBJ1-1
CASSLETGGETEAFF
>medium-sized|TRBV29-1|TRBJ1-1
CSGGDGGEAFF
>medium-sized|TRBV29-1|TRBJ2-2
CSVEASGLESGELFF
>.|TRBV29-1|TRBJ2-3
CSVEVSGRGFPDTQYF
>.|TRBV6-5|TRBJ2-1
CASSGLRLALQEQFF
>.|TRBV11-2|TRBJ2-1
CASRRPGLHNEQFF
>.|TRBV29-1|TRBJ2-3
CSVQTGLAGLSDTQYF
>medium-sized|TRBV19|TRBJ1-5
CASSIRDRNQPQHF
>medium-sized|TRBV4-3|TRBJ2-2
CASSQLDREETTGELFF
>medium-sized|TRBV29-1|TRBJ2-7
CSVEDVGASYEQYF
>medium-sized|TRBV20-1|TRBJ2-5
CSILKLDPQETQYF
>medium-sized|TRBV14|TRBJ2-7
CASSQGRLAGYTYEQYF
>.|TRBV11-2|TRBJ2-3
CASSLRLAGEVDTQYF
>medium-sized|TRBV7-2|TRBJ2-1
CASSPFSGGDEQFF
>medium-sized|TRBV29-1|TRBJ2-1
CSVDGLAESSYNEQFF
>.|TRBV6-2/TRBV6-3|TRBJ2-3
CASSYGGGTRTETQYF
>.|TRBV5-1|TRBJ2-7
CASGPGTSGSYEQYF
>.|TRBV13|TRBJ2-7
CASSPAGTSGRGYEQYF
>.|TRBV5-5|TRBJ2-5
CASSLPTGLFQETQYF
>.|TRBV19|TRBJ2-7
CASSPPSWAETSYEQYF
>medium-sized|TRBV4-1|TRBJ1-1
CASSQDREGGKTEAFF
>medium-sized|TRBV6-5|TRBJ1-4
CASSYGVGTNEKLFF
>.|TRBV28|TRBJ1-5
CASSSGTVNQPQHF
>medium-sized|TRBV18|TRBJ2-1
CASSPEAGRTYNEQFF
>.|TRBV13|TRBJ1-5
CASSYRTGGNQPQHF
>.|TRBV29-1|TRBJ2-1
CSVEWALGSSYNEQFF
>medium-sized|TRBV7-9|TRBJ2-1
CASSSPPAHNEQFF
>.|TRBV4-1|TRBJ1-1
CASSQAGWGTEAFF
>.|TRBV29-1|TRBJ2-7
CSAQGRFYEQYF
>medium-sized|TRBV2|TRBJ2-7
CASSETDSYEQYF
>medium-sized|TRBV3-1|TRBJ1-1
CASSQGRTEAFF
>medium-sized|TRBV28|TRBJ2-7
CASSFDRDYEQYF
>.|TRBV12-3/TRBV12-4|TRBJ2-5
CASSFGQTQYF
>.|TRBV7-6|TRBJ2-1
CASSSGLAGLGSNEQFF
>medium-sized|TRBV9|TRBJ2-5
CASSVERTSIGTQYF
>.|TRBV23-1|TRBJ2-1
CASRVNRDRSYNEQFF
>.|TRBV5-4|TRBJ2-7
CASSYGRSYEQYF
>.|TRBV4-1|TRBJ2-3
CASSQEELPTDTQYF
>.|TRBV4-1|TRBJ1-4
CASSDLGQGNEKLFF
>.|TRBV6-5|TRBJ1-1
CASSYVRVGGPTEAFF
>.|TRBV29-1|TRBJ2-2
CSVEDGRTGELFF
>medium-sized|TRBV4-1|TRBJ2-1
CASSQRTSGAPYNEQFF
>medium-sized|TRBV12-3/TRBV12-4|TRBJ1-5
CASSLGQGNQPQHF
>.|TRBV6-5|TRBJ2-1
CASSLGLAGHEQFF
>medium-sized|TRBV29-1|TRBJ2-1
CSVRLAGGPSDNEQFF
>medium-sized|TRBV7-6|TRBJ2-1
CASSLGYNEQFF
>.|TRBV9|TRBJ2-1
CASSPRTSGSFNNEPFF